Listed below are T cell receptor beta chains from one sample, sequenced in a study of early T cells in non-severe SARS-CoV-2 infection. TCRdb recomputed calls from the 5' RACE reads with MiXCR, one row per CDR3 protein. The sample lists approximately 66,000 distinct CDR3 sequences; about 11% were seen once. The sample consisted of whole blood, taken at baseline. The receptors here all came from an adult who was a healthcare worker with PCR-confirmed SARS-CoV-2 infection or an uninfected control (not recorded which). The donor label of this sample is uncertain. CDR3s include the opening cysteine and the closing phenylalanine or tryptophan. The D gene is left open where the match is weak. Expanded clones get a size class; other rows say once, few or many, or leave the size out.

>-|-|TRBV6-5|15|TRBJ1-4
TGTGCCAGCAGAACGGGCGGGTCAACTAATGAAAAACTGTTTTTT
CASRTGGSTNEKLFF
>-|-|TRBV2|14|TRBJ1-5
TGTGCCAGCAGTGTAGAACTATTGGGTCAGCCCCAGCATTTT
CASSVELLGQPQHF
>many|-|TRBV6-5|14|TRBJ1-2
TGTGCCAGCAGTTACTCCCAGGGGTTCTATGGCTACACCTTC
CASSYSQGFYGYTF
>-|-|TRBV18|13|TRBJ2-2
TGTGCCAGCTCACCACCTACAACCGGGGAGCTGTTTTTT
CASSPPTTGELFF
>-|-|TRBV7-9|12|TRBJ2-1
TGTGCCAGCAGCTTAATCGGTGATGAGCAGTTCTTC
CASSLIGDEQFF
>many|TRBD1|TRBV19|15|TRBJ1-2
TGTGCCAGTAGTATGTGGGACAGGGGTTTCTATGGCTACACCTTC
CASSMWDRGFYGYTF
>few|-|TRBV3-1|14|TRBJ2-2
TGTGCCAGCAGCCAGTTACGCACGATCGGGGAGCTGTTTTTT
CASSQLRTIGELFF
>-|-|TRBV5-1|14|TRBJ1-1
TGCGCCAGCAGCTTGGAACAGTTGAACACTGAAGCTTTCTTT
CASSLEQLNTEAFF
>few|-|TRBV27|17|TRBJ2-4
TGTGCCAGCAGTTCCGATCGCCGGGGTAGTCAGATAAACATTCAGTACTTC
CASSSDRRGSQINIQYF
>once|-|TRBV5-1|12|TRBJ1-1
TGCGCCAGCATTGTACAGCCCTCGGAAGCTTTCTTT
CASIVQPSEAFF
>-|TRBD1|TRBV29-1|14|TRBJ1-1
TGCAGCGGTACTCCCGGGACAGGGGGCCTTGAAGCTTTCTTT
CSGTPGTGGLEAFF
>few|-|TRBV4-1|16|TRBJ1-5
TGCGCCAGCAGCCAAGTGGAAGCACTCGGGAATCAGCCCCAGCATTTT
CASSQVEALGNQPQHF
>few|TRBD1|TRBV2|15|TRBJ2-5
TGTGCCAGCAGCGCAGCCGGGACAGAACAAGAGACCCAGTACTTC
CASSAAGTEQETQYF
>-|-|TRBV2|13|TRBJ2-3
TGTGCCAGCAGCTACTCCCCCGCGGAGACGCAGTATTTT
CASSYSPAETQYF
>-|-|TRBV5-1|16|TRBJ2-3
TGCGCCAGCAGCTTGGGCGACAAGTATAGCACAGATACGCAGTATTTT
CASSLGDKYSTDTQYF
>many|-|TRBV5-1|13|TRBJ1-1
TGCGCCAGCAGCCGGGGACAGAACACTGAAGCTTTCTTT
CASSRGQNTEAFF
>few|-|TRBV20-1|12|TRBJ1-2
TGCAGTGCAAACGAGCGGAACTATGGCTACACCTTC
CSANERNYGYTF
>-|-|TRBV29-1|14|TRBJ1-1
TGCAGCGTTGAAGATCAAGGGCGCAGAACTGAAGCTTTCTTT
CSVEDQGRRTEAFF